The following is a TCR beta chain sequence with its context. This clonotype has at least ten counts. This clone's antigen is unknown. Per-base quality was not reported, and no clone a single base away is much larger than it. These data are taken from a study of molecular identifiers for immune sequencing clone quantification (dated 2018 in TCRdb). Regarding the research as a whole: For a replicate experiment, RNA from roughly 18,000 or 92,000 naive CD8 T cells was divided into five aliquots, of which four were sequenced. The study was a methods study using CD8 T cells to benchmark molecular-identifier clustering-based TCR repertoire sequencing (MIDCIRS) and TCR RNA copy counting.

The library came from PCR. Sequencing instrument: Illumina HiSeq 4000. Bulk TCR libraries were prepared as previously described, using TCR primers listed in Table S5. Purification of total RNA was performed with the Qiagen AllPrep DNA/RNA kit. Before analysis, reads from multiple sequencing runs of the same library were pooled. In the original analysis: Reads were retained only if the reads had an exact TCR constant sequence, and the retained reads were trimmed to 150 nt and grouped according to their 12-nt molecular barcodes. Reads in each barcode group were sub-clustered using a 15% Levenshtein threshold, and a quality-weighted consensus sequence was built for each RNA molecule. Non-functional sequences were excluded, and lower-count sequences lying one edit away from another sequence were also excluded. Barcode sub-clusters with fewer than 20% of the maximum read count were removed, based on fitting two negative binomial distributions. The public reads were reanalyzed by TCRdb: fastp trimming at Q25, MiXCR alignment, in-frame beta chains only. Under each unique CDR3 protein, matching rows form one entry showing the most common genes and DNA. The V and J calls follow TCRdb's processing rather than the paper's. In all, the sample holds about 320,000 distinct CDR3 sequences, and roughly a fifth of those were seen once. The ten largest clones take up approximately 0.83% of the sample.

The germline ends are 5 bases apart after V is trimmed by 2 bases and J by 9 bases. In the germline V gene, CDR1 corresponds to SGHAT and CDR2 to FQNNGV. The CDR3, from cysteine to phenylalanine, totals 11 residues. The read is trimmed to its CDR3 DNA, 33 bases read in frame from base 1. Libraries of naive CD8 T cells were built from anywhere between about 19,000 and 1,000,000 sorted cells, with 10%, 30% or 50% of the purified RNA used. Naive CD8 T cells, defined as CD8+CD4-CCR7+CD45RA+, were FACS-sorted into RLT Plus buffer on a BD FACSAria II. Detection sensitivity was tested by spiking Jurkat RNA equal to ten or so TCR copies' worth into samples containing 20,000-1,000,000 naive CD8 T cells. Enrichment of CD8 T cells was done with RosetteSep CD8+ T Cell Enrichment Cocktail plus Ficoll-Paque, and ACK red cell lysis came afterward. The full study reports these points: In CMV-specific effector cells, clones with more than 20 RNA copies contained over 98% of molecules, whereas in naive cells such clones contained under 1% of molecules. The sizes of highly expanded clones could end up underestimated when identical TCR molecules share a barcode. Even against a background of about a million naive CD8 T cells, spiked-in Jurkat TCR RNA amounting to a single cell's worth was reported to be detectable. Spiked-in Jurkat TCR RNA (approximately 9 copies' worth), which is not part of the donor repertoire, was contained in the naive libraries. When barcode sub-clustering was not used, chimeric consensus sequences inflated TCR diversity, with chimeras reaching as high as 47%. Modeling indicated around 2.7 TCR RNA copies recovered per cell, compared with around 10 by digital PCR, which implies a capture efficiency of approximately 31%.

The sequenced sample was naive CD8+ T cells from blood, with Jurkat cell RNA spiked in. Per the publication, the cell subset or site label means: FACS-sorted CD8+CD4-CCR7+CD45RA+ naive T cells. The chain is assembled from TRBV11-2 and TRBJ2-1; the D gene cannot be resolved reliably. This receptor was obtained from a human donor in good health. Some libraries in this study had Jurkat cell RNA spiked in. The bases read TGTGCCAGCAGCTTACTTCTTGAGCAGTTCTTC. It specifies CASSLLLEQFF.